These 29 T cell receptor beta chains share one sample of origin, sequenced in a study of T cell responses to AZD1222 COVID-19 vaccine. Clones were sequenced by immunoSEQ multiplex PCR, and TCRdb holds only the in-frame ones, with some missing. The profile shows about 100,000 clones, about 89% of them singletons. Sequenced here: peripheral blood, sampled 28 days after the second dose of the MenACWY control vaccine. Source of these receptors: an adult who received the MenACWY meningococcal vaccine as a control.

About this clone itself: Different DNA sequences within this sample yield the same CDR3. The CDR3 DNA follows: TGTGCCATCAGTGAGTCGGTCTATGGCTACACCTTC. It translates to CAISESVYGYTF. The rearrangement links TRBV10-3 to TRBJ1-2; D not resolved. This CDR3 region has 12 residues. Germline lookup yields CDR1 ENHRY and CDR2 SYGVKD. V gave up 0 bases and J gave up 4 bases, with 3 bases separating them.

The J gene is TRBJ2-5, the V gene TRBV29-1, with D perhaps matching TRBD1 or TRBD2 (6 bases each). In germline, CDR1 is SQVTM, CDR2 ANQGSEA. Trimming took 4 bases from V and 5 from J, leaving 17 bases between them. The CDR3 runs 14 residues. The CDR3 loop is CSVGLPGGQETQYF. CDR3 in DNA: TGCAGCGTTGGCCTGCCCGGGGGCCAGGAGACCCAGTACTTC.

The rearrangement uses TRBV5-6 and TRBJ2-3; D is undetermined. V was shortened by 0 bases and J by 0 bases, with 8 bases between the two germline ends. The V gene's germline CDR1 is SGHDT and CDR2 YYEEEE. This CDR3 region has 15 residues. The CDR3: CASSLDGGSTDTQYF. The DNA of the CDR3 is TGTGCCAGCAGCTTGGATGGCGGTAGCACAGATACGCAGTATTTT.

A remark on this clone: The same CDR3 also results from other DNA sequences found in this sample. The chain is built from TRBV9 and TRBJ1-3, with no clear D. Between the trimmed V and J ends, which lost 4 bases and 4 bases, there was a span of 12 bases. The germline V gene encodes CDR1 SGDLS and CDR2 YYNGEE. The length of the CDR3 is 14 residues. Here the CDR3 DNA reads TGTGCCAGCAGCCCACAGCTAGCGGGAAACACCATATATTTT. This sequence encodes CASSPQLAGNTIYF.

The genes are TRBV7-9 and TRBJ1-1; 10 nucleotides match TRBD1. V lost 6 bases, J lost 5 bases, and 9 bases stayed unmatched. The CDR3 totals 15 residues. CDR1 and CDR2 from the germline V gene are SEHNR and FQNEAQ (reference sequence). The CDR3 DNA is TGTGCCAGCAGTTTATATGACAGGGGGCTGACTGAAGCTTTCTTT. Translation: CASSLYDRGLTEAFF.

This chain joins TRBV6-5 and TRBJ1-2; D unresolved. Trimming removed 1 base at V and 2 bases at J, with 8 bases between. The CDR3 has 14 amino acids. Germline-derived CDR1 and CDR2 are MNHEY and SVGAGI. In DNA, the CDR3 is TGTGCCAGCAGTTACTTCGGATCAAACTATGGCTACACCTTC. Protein sequence: CASSYFGSNYGYTF.

This sequence joins TRBV9 and TRBJ2-7, with no clear D. Between the trimmed V and J ends, which lost 0 bases and 2 bases, there was a span of 9 bases. The CDR3 is made up of 14 amino acids. Germline V lookup: CDR1 SGDLS, CDR2 YYNGEE. In DNA, the CDR3 is TGTGCCAGCAGCGTAGCCAGCCGAGCCTACGAGCAGTACTTC. Translation gives CASSVASRAYEQYF.

This rearrangement joins TRBV11-3 to TRBJ2-7; the D gene is possibly TRBD2 (6 bases). The V gene's germline CDR1 is SGHNT and CDR2 YENEEA. Trimming removed 5 bases at V and 0 bases at J, with 8 bases between. The CDR3 totals 13 residues. The CDR3 reads CASSQEGSYEQYF. Here the CDR3 DNA reads TGTGCCAGCAGCCAGGAGGGCTCCTACGAGCAGTACTTC.

The CDR3 loop is CASSQGTTGEGNTIYF. CDR3 coding DNA: TGCGCCAGCAGCCAGGGCACTACAGGGGAGGGAAACACCATATATTTT. The chain combines TRBV4-3 with TRBJ1-3, with TRBD1 identical over 7 bases. This CDR3 contains 16 residues. Germline V gene data show CDR1 as LGHNA and CDR2 as YSLEER. Trimming cost V 3 bases and J 4 bases; bases outside gene matches: 9.

This clone occurred once. The rearrangement joins TRBV7-8 to TRBJ2-7; D gene uncertain. V gave up 5 bases and J gave up 1 base, with 15 bases separating them. Per the germline V gene, CDR1 is SGHVS and CDR2 is FQNEAQ. The CDR3 is 15 residues long. This CDR3 reads CASSPGWGGSYEQYF. The CDR3 DNA reads as TGTGCCAGCAGCCCGGGTTGGGGTGGATCCTACGAGCAGTACTTC.

The chain uses TRBV19 and TRBJ1-3; D is ambiguous. The germline V gene encodes CDR1 LNHDA and CDR2 SQIVND (reference sequence). This CDR3 contains 17 residues. Deletions cut 2 bases from V and 0 bases from J, with 14 bases between. CDR3 sequence: CASSISVSRGSGNTIYF. The CDR3 nucleotides are TGTGCCAGTAGTATATCGGTCAGCAGAGGCTCTGGAAACACCATATATTTT.

Remarks on this clone: The sample contains more than one DNA sequence encoding this CDR3. This chain connects TRBV7-2 to TRBJ1-5; D remains unclear. Trimming took off 1 base at V and 7 bases at J, with 8 bases between the two ends. Per the germline V gene, CDR1 is SGHTA and CDR2 is FQGNSA. The CDR3 totals 13 residues. CDR3 in DNA: TGTGCCAGCAGCTTAGAAGGGTACCAGCCCCAGCATTTT. Translated: CASSLEGYQPQHF.

The chain joins TRBV2 to TRBJ2-7, with D possibly matching TRBD2 (5 bases). The V and J ends lost 5 bases and 5 bases respectively, with 10 bases between them. The CDR3 is made up of 12 amino acids. Per germline, CDR1 SNHLY and CDR2 FYNNEI. The CDR3 protein is CASSSSPNEQYF. The CDR3 region has the DNA TGTGCCAGCAGTTCTAGCCCAAACGAGCAGTACTTC.

The rearrangement links TRBV6-5 to TRBJ1-2; D may be TRBD1 (5 bases). The CDR3 contains 12 residues. Trimming cost V 6 bases and J 8 bases, with 13 bases left between them. Germline assignment: CDR1 MNHEY and CDR2 SVGAGI. The CDR3, as DNA: TGTGCCAGCAGCTCCACGGGGGAGGGCTACACCTTC. Translation: CASSSTGEGYTF.

The chain joins TRBV6-6 to TRBJ1-5, with D uncertain. Per germline, CDR1 MNHNY and CDR2 SVGAGI (reference sequence). Trimming took off 5 bases at V and 0 bases at J, with 17 bases between the two ends. The CDR3 totals 17 residues. CDR3 DNA sequence: TGTGCCAGCAGTCAGGTTCCACCTCAGTATAGCAATCAGCCCCAGCATTTT. Translated, it gives CASSQVPPQYSNQPQHF.

V and J are TRBV28 and TRBJ2-3, with TRBD2 as a possible D gene (6 bases). This CDR3 contains 15 residues. Trimming removed 2 bases from V and 1 base from J, with 10 bases in between. Germline V CDR1 and CDR2: MDHEN, SYDVKM. The CDR3 DNA sequence: TGTGCCAGCAGTTTAGGAGGGCCACGCACAGATACGCAGTATTTT. Protein product: CASSLGGPRTDTQYF.

J is TRBJ2-7 and V is TRBV5-1; D tentatively fits TRBD1 or TRBD2 (5 bases each). The CDR3 has 14 amino acids. Germline V gene data show CDR1 as SGHRS and CDR2 as YFSETQ. Trimming left V 5 bases short and J 5 bases short, with 17 bases between. The CDR3 sequence: CASSLQPGGDEQYF. The CDR3 DNA reads as TGCGCCAGCAGTCTCCAGCCTGGGGGAGACGAGCAGTACTTC. The full variable domain, its missing parts supplied by reference TRBV5-1 and TRBJ2-7, is KAGVTQTPRYLIKTRGQQVTLSCSPISGHRSVSWYQQTPGQGLQFLFEYFSETQRNKGNFPGRFSGRQFSNSRSEMNVSTLELGDSALYLCASSLQPGGDEQYFGPGTRLTVT.

J is TRBJ2-3 and V is TRBV9; the D gene is possibly TRBD2 (6 bases). Germline V gene lookup returns CDR1 SGDLS and CDR2 YYNGEE. With 1 base removed from V and 0 bases from J, the gap between germline ends came to 9 bases. The CDR3 extends over 15 amino acids. The CDR3 sequence is CASSVSAGSTDTQYF. The CDR3 DNA sequence: TGTGCCAGCAGCGTAAGCGCGGGAAGCACAGATACGCAGTATTTT. Supplemented by reference TRBV9 and TRBJ2-3, the full variable domain reads DSGVTQTPKHLITATGQRVTLRCSPRSGDLSVYWYQQSLDQGLQFLIQYYNGEERAKGNILERFSAQQFPDLHSELNLSSLELGDSALYFCASSVSAGSTDTQYFGPGTRLTVL.

The chain employs TRBV6-2 or TRBV6-3 and TRBJ2-7; D is unclear. The germline V and J ends were trimmed by 0 bases and 1 base, with 7 bases remaining between them. The CDR3 is 14 residues long. Germline loops: CDR1 MNHEY, CDR2 SVGEGT. CDR3 sequence: CASSYSRASYEQYF. The CDR3 nucleotides read TGTGCCAGCAGTTACTCGAGAGCGTCCTACGAGCAGTACTTC.

The rearrangement joins TRBV11-2 to TRBJ2-1, with TRBD2 identical over 10 bases. CDR3 length equals 17 residues. From germline, CDR1 is SGHAT and CDR2 FQNNGV. Trimming cost V 3 bases and J 7 bases; bases outside gene matches: 12. Here the CDR3 DNA reads TGTGCCAGCAGCTTCCCGACTCTAGCGGGGGTGACAAATGAGCAGTTCTTC. It codes for CASSFPTLAGVTNEQFF.

The J gene is TRBJ2-7, the V gene TRBV2, with 10 bases that match TRBD1. This CDR3 comprises 14 residues. Looked up from germline, CDR1 is SNHLY and CDR2 is FYNNEI. The V segment lost 5 bases and the J segment 5 bases; nucleotides outside the gene matches: 6. CDR3 coding DNA: TGTGCCAGCAGTTCGGACAGGGGGGGCCACGAGCAGTACTTC. Translating it yields CASSSDRGGHEQYF.

This chain joins TRBV6-6 and TRBJ2-2; the match to TRBD1 covers 8 bases. Germline CDR1 and CDR2: MNHNY and SVGAGI (reference sequence). The length of the CDR3 is 16 residues. Trimming at V came to 7 bases and at J to 2 bases, leaving 9 bases not matched to a gene. The CDR3: CASTAEDRGNTGELFF. The CDR3 DNA is TGTGCCAGCACGGCCGAAGACAGGGGTAACACCGGGGAGCTGTTTTTT.

V usage is TRBV5-4 and J usage is TRBJ2-7; D possibly corresponds to TRBD2 (6 bases). This CDR3 is built from 16 residues. The V gene lost 4 bases and the J gene lost 0 bases, with 17 bases spanning the gap. From germline, CDR1 is SGHNT and CDR2 YYREEE (reference sequence). Here the CDR3 reads CASSPRGTESSYEQYF. CDR3 coding DNA: TGTGCCAGCAGCCCCCGGGGGACGGAAAGCTCCTACGAGCAGTACTTC.

The rearrangement joins TRBV18 to TRBJ2-3; 14 positions agree with TRBD2. The CDR3 is made up of 18 amino acids. Germline CDR1 is KGHSH and CDR2 is LQKENI. V shed 3 bases and J 4 bases; nucleotides not matched to a gene: 9. The CDR3 sequence is CASSPPLGLAGGADTQYF. Written as DNA, the CDR3 is TGTGCCAGCTCACCCCCCCTCGGACTAGCGGGGGGAGCAGATACGCAGTATTTT. Filled out from reference TRBV18 and TRBJ2-3, the complete variable domain reads NAGVMQNPRHLVRRRGQEARLRCSPMKGHSHVYWYRQLPEEGLKFMVYLQKENIIDESGMPKERFSAEFPKEGPSILRIQQVVRGDSAAYFCASSPPLGLAGGADTQYFGPGTRLTVL.

The rearrangement uses TRBV4-2 and TRBJ1-3, with no clear D. The CDR3 contains 12 residues. Trimming removed 1 base at V and 6 bases at J, with 4 bases between. From germline, CDR1 is LGHNA and CDR2 YNFKEQ. The CDR3 loop reads CASSQVPNTIYF. As DNA, the CDR3 is TGTGCCAGCAGCCAAGTCCCAAACACCATATATTTT.

The V call is TRBV2, the J call TRBJ2-5; maybe TRBD2 (7 bases). The CDR3 spans 14 residues. Per germline, CDR1 SNHLY and CDR2 FYNNEI. Trimming took off 6 bases at V and 3 bases at J, with 14 bases between the two ends. CDR3 sequence: CASSGGPTKETQYF. DNA for the CDR3: TGTGCCAGCAGCGGGGGGCCGACGAAAGAGACCCAGTACTTC.

This clone was observed once. The V and J genes are TRBV9 and TRBJ2-2; no clear D gene. The germline gives CDR1 SGDLS, CDR2 YYNGEE. The CDR3 is made up of 14 amino acids. V shed 0 bases and J shed 3 bases, with 6 bases lying between them. CDR3 DNA: TGTGCCAGCAGCGTAGTGTTGGACACCGGGGAGCTGTTTTTT. Translation: CASSVVLDTGELFF.

V gene TRBV20-1 combines with J gene TRBJ2-7; TRBD1 matches at 7 bases. The CDR3 sequence is 15 residues long. The germline V gene has CDR1 DFQATT and CDR2 SNEGSKA (reference sequence). V gave up 3 bases and J gave up 3 bases; unmatched junction bases: 11. The CDR3 bases are TGCAGTGCTAGTTATGTTTCCAGGGGGAGCTACGAGCAGTACTTC. Its protein product is CSASYVSRGSYEQYF.

V is TRBV28 and J is TRBJ1-1, with D possibly being TRBD1 (6 bases). CDR1 is MDHEN, CDR2 SYDVKM, per germline. This CDR3 has 14 residues. V lost 7 bases, J lost 5 bases, and 17 bases lay in between. For the CDR3, the DNA is TGTGCCAGCAACCAGCGGGGGGCGGGAACTGAAGCTTTCTTT. Translated, it gives CASNQRGAGTEAFF.